The 32 T cell receptor beta chains below all came from one sample that was sequenced in a study of blood T cell repertoires in COVID-19. The protocol was immunoSEQ multiplex PCR, while the TCRdb copy is restricted to in-frame clones and leaves out a portion. The sample lists hundreds of thousands of clones, 75% to 90% occurring once. The sequencing input was peripheral blood. Receptor source: a woman in her 30s with active or convalescent COVID-19.

The gene calls are TRBV13 and TRBJ1-2; a possible D gene is TRBD1 (6 bases). V was pared by 5 bases and J by 6 bases, with 22 bases between. The CDR3 is made up of 16 amino acids. Germline CDR1 is PRHDT and CDR2 is FYEKMQ (reference sequence). CDR3 coding DNA: TGTGCCAGCAGCCCAACATTGGAGGGGGGGTTTGATGGCTACACCTTC. This sequence encodes CASSPTLEGGFDGYTF.

The chain employs TRBV5-1 and TRBJ1-3; D gene uncertain. Germline V CDR1 and CDR2: SGHRS, YFSETQ. This CDR3 has 15 residues. V was trimmed by 4 bases and J by 0 bases, leaving 11 bases between them. CDR3 loop: CASSQAPLSGNTIYF. The CDR3 region has the DNA TGCGCCAGCAGCCAGGCCCCTCTCTCTGGAAACACCATATATTTT.

V is TRBV5-1 and J is TRBJ2-7; a weak D match, TRBD1 (5 bases). CDR1 and CDR2 (germline): SGHRS, YFSETQ. Trimming removed 2 bases from V and 5 bases from J, with 11 bases in between. CDR3 length: 13 amino acids. The CDR3 nucleotides read TGCGCCAGCAGCTTCAGGGAAGGGGACGAGCAGTACTTC. Its translation is CASSFREGDEQYF.

The table lists this clone with a count of one. The chain links TRBV15 to TRBJ1-4; tentatively, D is TRBD1 (5 bases). The germline V gene has CDR1 LNHNV and CDR2 YYDKDF (reference sequence). The V end lost 0 bases, the J end lost 4 bases, and 12 bases lay between the germline ends. The CDR3 extends over 16 amino acids. In DNA form, the CDR3 reads TGTGCCACCAGCAGAGATCCCCAGGGATATAATGAAAAACTGTTTTTT. Encoded protein: CATSRDPQGYNEKLFF.

The DNA of the CDR3 is TGTGCCAGCACCCCTGACACAGGGAGAGACACAGATACGCAGTATTTT. Translation: CASTPDTGRDTDTQYF. The chain uses TRBV5-6 and TRBJ2-3; a weak D match, TRBD1 (6 bases). Germline CDR1 reads SGHDT; CDR2 reads YYEEEE. The CDR3 covers 16 residues. V lost 6 bases and J lost 2, with 19 bases in between.

The chain is built from TRBV28 and TRBJ1-5, with 9 nucleotides matching TRBD1. CDR1 is MDHEN and CDR2 is SYDVKM in the germline V gene. This CDR3 comprises 14 residues. The J segment lost 8 bases and the V segment lost 6 bases, leaving 8 bases of the junction unmatched. Here the CDR3 reads CASSESGTGKPQHF. CDR3 DNA sequence: TGTGCCAGCAGCGAGAGCGGGACAGGGAAGCCCCAGCATTTT.

The V call is TRBV5-1, the J call TRBJ1-1; D gene unclear. Germline V lookup: CDR1 SGHRS, CDR2 YFSETQ. Trimming took off 1 base at V and 1 base at J, with 17 bases between the two ends. CDR3 length: 17 residues. The CDR3 DNA reads as TGCGCCAGCAGCTTGTCGACTAACCGAGGATCGAACACTGAAGCTTTCTTT. It translates to CASSLSTNRGSNTEAFF.

The chain joins TRBV10-2 to TRBJ1-5; D not certain. CDR1 is WSHSY, CDR2 SAAADI, per germline. Trimming cost V 6 bases and J 3 bases, with 12 bases left between them. This CDR3 region has 14 residues. CDR3 sequence (DNA): TGCGCCAGCAGGTCTACAGAGAACAATCAGCCCCAGCATTTT. This codes for CASRSTENNQPQHF.

The rearrangement uses TRBV5-4 and TRBJ1-1; D is undetermined. The V and J ends lost 0 bases and 10 bases respectively, with 19 bases between them. Germline V CDR1 and CDR2: SGHNT, YYREEE (reference sequence). The CDR3 spans 15 residues. The CDR3 DNA follows: TGTGCCAGCAGCTTGGGAGTGTCAGTAGAGGGAGGAGCTTTCTTT. Translating it yields CASSLGVSVEGGAFF.

The V and J genes are TRBV2 and TRBJ1-2; TRBD1 is a possible D gene (5 bases). CDR3 size: 13 residues. The V end lost 4 bases, the J end lost 4 bases, and 10 bases lay between the germline ends. CDR1 is SNHLY and CDR2 is FYNNEI in the germline V gene. In DNA, the CDR3 is TGTGCCAGCAGTGGCGGGGCCTTCTATGGCTACACCTTC. Translation: CASSGGAFYGYTF.

The chain joins TRBV5-1 to TRBJ2-5; 9 bases map to TRBD2. The CDR3 has 14 residues. The junction had 5 bases not matched to a gene; V was cut back by 4 bases and J by 4 bases. Germline V gene lookup returns CDR1 SGHRS and CDR2 YFSETQ. The DNA of the CDR3 is TGCGCCAGCAGCGAGGGACTAGCAGGAGAGACCCAGTACTTC. Its protein product is CASSEGLAGETQYF. Full variable domain (outside the CDR3, taken from reference TRBV5-1 and TRBJ2-5): KAGVTQTPRYLIKTRGQQVTLSCSPISGHRSVSWYQQTPGQGLQFLFEYFSETQRNKGNFPGRFSGRQFSNSRSEMNVSTLELGDSALYLCASSEGLAGETQYFGPGTRLLVL.

J is TRBJ1-4 and V is TRBV5-1; D not certain. The CDR3 totals 14 residues. V dropped 4 bases and J dropped 4 bases, with 11 bases sitting between them. CDR1 is SGHRS and CDR2 is YFSETQ in the germline V gene. The CDR3 nucleotides are TGCGCCAGCAGCCGCGGCGCAGATAATGAAAAACTGTTTTTT. Encoded protein: CASSRGADNEKLFF.

CDR3 region: CASSLSAADTQYF. The DNA of the CDR3 is TGCGCCAGCAGCTTGAGTGCGGCAGATACGCAGTATTTT. The chain couples TRBV5-1 to TRBJ2-3; unclear D gene. The CDR3 is made up of 13 amino acids. The germline gives CDR1 SGHRS, CDR2 YFSETQ. Trimming shortened V by 1 base and J by 4 bases, and 7 bases separated the two germline ends.

V is TRBV15 and J is TRBJ2-2; 8 bases line up with TRBD2. The germline V gene encodes CDR1 LNHNV and CDR2 YYDKDF (reference sequence). The V segment lost 0 bases and the J segment 5 bases; nucleotides outside the gene matches: 8. The CDR3 has 17 amino acids. The CDR3 spells CATSRDLGAGATGELFF. CDR3 sequence (DNA): TGTGCCACCAGCAGAGATTTGGGAGCGGGGGCGACCGGGGAGCTGTTTTTT.

This chain links TRBV4-1 with TRBJ2-1; perhaps TRBD2 as D (6 bases). CDR3 length: 17 amino acids. Germline lookup yields CDR1 MGHRA and CDR2 YSYEKL. Trimming took 5 bases from V and 6 from J, leaving 23 bases between them. DNA of the CDR3: TGCGCCAGCAGCTTTACGGGGGAAAAAAAACCCTCCAATGAGCAGTTCTTC. Translating it yields CASSFTGEKKPSNEQFF.

This clone turned up a few times. The J gene is TRBJ1-4, the V gene TRBV6-5; D is ambiguous. The V gene's germline CDR1 is MNHEY and CDR2 SVGAGI. V lost 0 bases and J lost 4, with 12 bases in between. This CDR3 spans 16 amino acids. The CDR3 sequence is CASSYSGGSSNEKLFF. The CDR3 nucleotides read TGTGCCAGCAGTTACTCAGGCGGGTCCAGTAATGAAAAACTGTTTTTT.

J is TRBJ1-2 and V is TRBV4-2; no definite D call. Germline V gene data show CDR1 as LGHNA and CDR2 as YNFKEQ. V gave up 0 bases and J gave up 1 base, with 9 bases separating them. The CDR3 is 15 amino acids. The CDR3 region has the DNA TGTGCCAGCAGCCAAGACTGGGGAGGTAACTATGGCTACACCTTC. The encoded protein is CASSQDWGGNYGYTF.

This chain joins TRBV5-8 and TRBJ1-2; D remains ambiguous. The CDR3 is 15 amino acids. V lost 0 bases and J lost 2, with 11 bases in between. Germline V gives CDR1 SGHTS, CDR2 YDEGEE. Written as DNA, the CDR3 is TGTGCCAGCAGCTTGGTTTACCCGGGAAACTATGGCTACACCTTC. Its translation: CASSLVYPGNYGYTF. Full variable domain (rest looked up from reference TRBV5-8 and TRBJ1-2): EAGVTQSPTHLIKTRGQQATLRCSPISGHTSVYWYQQALGLGLQFLLWYDEGEERNRGNFPPRFSGRQFPNYSSELNVNALELEDSALYLCASSLVYPGNYGYTFGSGTRLTVV.

The chain links TRBV19 to TRBJ2-7, with 12 bases matching TRBD1. Unmatched junction bases numbered 11, after V lost 3 bases and J lost 2 bases. The CDR3 runs 18 residues. CDR1 is LNHDA, CDR2 SQIVND, per germline (reference sequence). The CDR3 sequence is CASSIGGQGANRAYEQYF. The CDR3 nucleotides are TGTGCCAGTAGTATCGGGGGACAGGGGGCTAATCGGGCCTACGAGCAGTACTTC.

This chain links TRBV13 with TRBJ2-3; 14 bases agree with TRBD2. CDR3 length: 15 amino acids. The ends lost 5 bases at V and 6 bases at J; junction bases unmatched: 4. CDR1 is PRHDT, CDR2 FYEKMQ, per germline (reference sequence). CDR3 sequence: CASSLGLAGADTQYF. As DNA, the CDR3 is TGTGCCAGCAGCCTGGGACTAGCGGGGGCCGATACGCAGTATTTT. Supplemented by reference TRBV13 and TRBJ2-3, the full variable domain reads AAGVIQSPRHLIKEKRETATLKCYPIPRHDTVYWYQQGPGQDPQFLISFYEKMQSDKGSIPDRFSAQQFSDYHSELNMSSLELGDSALYFCASSLGLAGADTQYFGPGTRLTVL.

The genes are TRBV19 and TRBJ1-3; 9 bases are shared with TRBD1. The CDR3 extends over 16 amino acids. V lost 9 bases, J lost 4 bases, and 13 bases stayed unmatched. The germline gives CDR1 LNHDA, CDR2 SQIVND (reference sequence). CDR3 sequence reads: CASTDRGKGQGNTIYF. As DNA, the CDR3 is TGTGCCAGCACAGACAGGGGGAAAGGACAGGGAAACACCATATATTTT.

The rearrangement links TRBV6-5 to TRBJ2-1; 7 positions agree with TRBD2. Germline V gene data show CDR1 as MNHEY and CDR2 as SVGAGI. Unmatched junction bases numbered 15, after V lost 8 bases and J lost 8 bases. The CDR3 totals 15 residues. The DNA of the CDR3 is TGTGCCAGCGGCAGGTTGCCGGGAGGACTCGATGAGCAGTTCTTC. Residues: CASGRLPGGLDEQFF.

This clone was seen just once. The gene calls are TRBV28 and TRBJ1-6; possible D gene TRBD1, 5 bases. Germline V gene data show CDR1 as MDHEN and CDR2 as SYDVKM. Trimming removed 5 bases at V and 0 bases at J, with 14 bases between. The CDR3 spans 17 residues. The CDR3 DNA sequence: TGTGCCAGCAGTCCTGGGGGAGGGGCCTCCTATAATTCACCCCTCCACTTT. Translation: CASSPGGGASYNSPLHF.

Only one count was recorded for this clone. V usage is TRBV11-2 and J usage is TRBJ2-2, with 7 nucleotides matching TRBD1. The CDR3 runs 17 residues. The ends lost 6 bases at V and 1 base at J; junction bases unmatched: 11. Looked up from germline, CDR1 is SGHAT and CDR2 is FQNNGV. The CDR3 loop is CASRHIRDSENTGELFF. In DNA, the CDR3 is TGTGCCAGCAGACACATCCGGGACAGCGAGAACACCGGGGAGCTGTTTTTT.

The V and J genes are TRBV7-9 and TRBJ2-7; TRBD2 matches at 11 bases. The germline CDR1 and CDR2 sequences are SEHNR and FQNEAQ (reference sequence). J was trimmed by 2 bases and V by 5 bases; bases with no gene match: 8. CDR3 length: 16 residues. CDR3 coding DNA: TGTGCCAGCAGCGACCTAGCGGGGGGTCTTCCCTACGAGCAGTACTTC. Translated: CASSDLAGGLPYEQYF.

This rearrangement joins TRBV5-8 to TRBJ2-2, with 7 positions matching TRBD1. Germline V lookup: CDR1 SGHTS, CDR2 YDEGEE. V gave up 5 bases and J gave up 7 bases; unmatched junction bases: 5. The CDR3 extends over 13 amino acids. The DNA for the CDR3 is TGTGCCAGCAGAGATCAGGGGGTCGGGGAGCTGTTTTTT. Its translation: CASRDQGVGELFF.

This clone came up a few times. V gene TRBV2 combines with J gene TRBJ1-6, with 7 nucleotides matching TRBD1. Germline V gene sequence: CDR1 SNHLY, CDR2 FYNNEI. The ends lost 7 bases at V and 6 bases at J; junction bases unmatched: 9. The CDR3 totals 15 residues. Here the CDR3 DNA reads TGTGCCAGCACCCCGGGAGGGGGCCGTAATTCACCCCTCCACTTT. It yields the protein CASTPGGGRNSPLHF.

This sequence joins TRBV7-9 and TRBJ2-3; 11 bases agree with TRBD2. Germline V lookup: CDR1 SEHNR, CDR2 FQNEAQ (reference sequence). The CDR3 is 15 amino acids. The V segment lost 3 bases and the J segment 7 bases; nucleotides outside the gene matches: 6. The CDR3 reads CASSFLAGGWNTQYF. CDR3 DNA sequence: TGTGCCAGCAGCTTTCTAGCGGGGGGTTGGAATACGCAGTATTTT. Full variable domain (rest looked up from reference TRBV7-9 and TRBJ2-3): DTGVSQNPRHKITKRGQNVTFRCDPISEHNRLYWYRQTLGQGPEFLTYFQNEAQLEKSRLLSDRFSAERPKGSFSTLEIQRTEQGDSAMYLCASSFLAGGWNTQYFGPGTRLTVL.

The sample holds a few counts of this clone. The chain uses TRBV19 and TRBJ1-1; TRBD1 matches at 7 bases. This CDR3 contains 14 residues. The J segment lost 5 bases and the V segment lost 3 bases, leaving 6 bases of the junction unmatched. Germline CDR1 and CDR2: LNHDA and SQIVND (reference sequence). The CDR3 is CASSIKQGRTEAFF. Written as DNA, the CDR3 is TGTGCCAGTAGTATCAAACAGGGGCGGACTGAAGCTTTCTTT. Combining the CDR3 with reference TRBV19 and TRBJ1-1 gives the whole variable domain DGGITQSPKYLFRKEGQNVTLSCEQNLNHDAMYWYRQDPGQGLRLIYYSQIVNDFQKGDIAEGYSVSREKKESFPLTVTSAQKNPTAFYLCASSIKQGRTEAFFGQGTRLTVV.

This chain links TRBV7-6 with TRBJ2-7, with TRBD2 matching over 10 bases. CDR1 is SGHVS and CDR2 is FNYEAQ in the germline V gene. V gave up 5 bases and J gave up 2 bases; unmatched junction bases: 9. The CDR3 spans 16 residues. For the CDR3, the DNA is TGTGCCAGCAGCCCGGGGCTAGCGGGGGCCCCCTACGAGCAGTACTTC. It codes for CASSPGLAGAPYEQYF.

V and J are TRBV11-2 and TRBJ2-3, with a possible D match to TRBD2 (6 bases). Germline loops: CDR1 SGHAT, CDR2 FQNNGV. Trimming pared 0 bases from V and 12 bases from J, leaving 10 bases between. CDR3 size: 12 residues. For the CDR3, the DNA is TGTGCCAGCAGCTTAGATTTTGGGACTCAGTATTTT. Its translation: CASSLDFGTQYF.

This rearrangement joins TRBV7-8 to TRBJ1-4; D uncertain. The CDR3 length is 14 residues. CDR1 is SGHVS, CDR2 FQNEAQ, per germline. The germline V and J ends were trimmed by 2 bases and 8 bases, with 12 bases remaining between them. In DNA form, the CDR3 reads TGTGCCAGCAGCTTACGTACGGAGGAAGAAAAACTGTTTTTT. This codes for CASSLRTEEEKLFF.